The rows below give T cell receptor beta chains drawn from one sample of a study of cytomegalovirus exposure and HLA in healthy donors. Profiling relied on immunoSEQ multiplex PCR, and the TCRdb table lists in-frame clones only, not all of them. The sample includes 170,000 or so clones, roughly 75% of them seen just once. Material: PBMCs. Receptors were obtained from a woman in her forties or fifties in good health and CMV-seropositive. The CDR3 runs from the conserved cysteine through the conserved F or W. The order of the fields is D gene, V gene, clone size, J gene, CDR3 DNA, CDR3 protein. D genes are given only for firm matches. Some rows have no size entry. The others give once, few or many, or a class for an expanded clone.

>.|TRBV6-6|once|TRBJ1-2
TGTGCCAGCAGTTACGAGGCAGGGAGGGGCTACACCTTC
CASSYEAGRGYTF
>TRBD2|TRBV10-3|.|TRBJ2-1
TGTGCCATCAGTGATGGACTAGCGAGATACAATGAGCAGTTCTTC
CAISDGLARYNEQFF
>.|TRBV5-4|.|TRBJ1-1
TGTGCCAGCAGCACAGTCCAGGGTAACGATTTCTTT
CASSTVQGNDFF
>.|TRBV4-3|once|TRBJ1-6
TGCGCCAGCAGCCAACAATTTGATAATTCACCCCTCCACTTT
CASSQQFDNSPLHF
>TRBD1|TRBV18|.|TRBJ1-5
TGTGCCAGCTCACCATCTCCGGACAGGGGGGATTGGCATCAGCCCCAGCATTTT
CASSPSPDRGDWHQPQHF
>TRBD2|TRBV5-1|.|TRBJ2-7
TGCGCCAGCAGCTTGTCCGGGACTAGGGTAAACTACGAGCAGTACTTC
CASSLSGTRVNYEQYF
>.|TRBV28|.|TRBJ1-2
TGTGCCAGCAGGGAGGACAGCTATGGCTACACCTTC
CASREDSYGYTF
>TRBD2|TRBV7-2|.|TRBJ2-1
TGTGCCAGCAGCCACTCCGGGACTAGCGGAGCCTACAATGAGCAGTTCTTC
CASSHSGTSGAYNEQFF
>TRBD2|TRBV6-5|few|TRBJ2-7
TGTGCCAGCAGTTGCCCTTCTAGCGGACTAACCTACGAGCAGTACTTC
CASSCPSSGLTYEQYF
>.|TRBV6-1|.|TRBJ1-1
TGTGCCAGCAGTGATTATGTAGCTTTCTTT
CASSDYVAFF
>TRBD1|TRBV7-3|.|TRBJ1-2
TGTGCCAGCAGCGAACGACAGGGAGGAGGCTACACCTTC
CASSERQGGGYTF
>.|TRBV7-9|few|TRBJ1-2
TGTGCCAGCAGCCTGCGTTCGACAGGTTCTAACTATGGCTACACCTTC
CASSLRSTGSNYGYTF
>.|TRBV7-8|.|TRBJ1-4
TGTGCCAGCAACTCGAGGGCAAAATCGGGAATTAATGAAAAACTGTTTTTT
CASNSRAKSGINEKLFF
>.|TRBV5-6|.|TRBJ1-2
TGTGCCAGCAGTCCGAGGCGGGGTTACTATGGCTACACCTTC
CASSPRRGYYGYTF
>.|TRBV9|.|TRBJ2-7
TGTGCCAGCAGCGTAATGGACGGACACTACGAGCAGTACTTC
CASSVMDGHYEQYF
>.|TRBV7-6|.|TRBJ1-3
TGTGCCAGCAGCCAGACAGAACCTTCTGGAAACACCATATATTTT
CASSQTEPSGNTIYF
>.|TRBV7-7|.|TRBJ2-1
TGTGCTAGCAGCTTCCAGCGCGCGGTGGGTGAGCAGTTCTTC
CASSFQRAVGEQFF
>.|TRBV9|.|TRBJ2-3
TGTGCCAGCAGCCCTCCCCCCCCCGGGGGATTGGGGTGGACTAAGACAGATACGCAGTATTTT
CASSPPPPGGLGWTKTDTQYF
>.|TRBV5-4|.|TRBJ2-1
TGTGCCAGCAGCTTGGATCGTCTAGGAGGCTACAATGAGCAGTTCTTC
CASSLDRLGGYNEQFF
>.|TRBV18|.|TRBJ1-2
TGTGCCAGCTCACCACCGACAGCACGGCACTATGGCTACACCTTC
CASSPPTARHYGYTF
>TRBD1|TRBV7-2|.|TRBJ2-7
TGTGCCAGCAGCTCCAGAGACAGGGGACCCGAGCAGTACTTC
CASSSRDRGPEQYF
>.|TRBV10-3|.|TRBJ1-5
TGTGCCATCAGGGGCACGAGTGATCAGCCCCAGCATTTT
CAIRGTSDQPQHF
>.|TRBV2|.|TRBJ1-6
TGTGCCAGCAGCAAACAGACCTTTAATTCACCCCTCCACTTT
CASSKQTFNSPLHF
>.|TRBV2|.|TRBJ1-1
TGTGCCAGCAGTGAAACAGGGATAGTTGCTGAAGCTTTCTTT
CASSETGIVAEAFF